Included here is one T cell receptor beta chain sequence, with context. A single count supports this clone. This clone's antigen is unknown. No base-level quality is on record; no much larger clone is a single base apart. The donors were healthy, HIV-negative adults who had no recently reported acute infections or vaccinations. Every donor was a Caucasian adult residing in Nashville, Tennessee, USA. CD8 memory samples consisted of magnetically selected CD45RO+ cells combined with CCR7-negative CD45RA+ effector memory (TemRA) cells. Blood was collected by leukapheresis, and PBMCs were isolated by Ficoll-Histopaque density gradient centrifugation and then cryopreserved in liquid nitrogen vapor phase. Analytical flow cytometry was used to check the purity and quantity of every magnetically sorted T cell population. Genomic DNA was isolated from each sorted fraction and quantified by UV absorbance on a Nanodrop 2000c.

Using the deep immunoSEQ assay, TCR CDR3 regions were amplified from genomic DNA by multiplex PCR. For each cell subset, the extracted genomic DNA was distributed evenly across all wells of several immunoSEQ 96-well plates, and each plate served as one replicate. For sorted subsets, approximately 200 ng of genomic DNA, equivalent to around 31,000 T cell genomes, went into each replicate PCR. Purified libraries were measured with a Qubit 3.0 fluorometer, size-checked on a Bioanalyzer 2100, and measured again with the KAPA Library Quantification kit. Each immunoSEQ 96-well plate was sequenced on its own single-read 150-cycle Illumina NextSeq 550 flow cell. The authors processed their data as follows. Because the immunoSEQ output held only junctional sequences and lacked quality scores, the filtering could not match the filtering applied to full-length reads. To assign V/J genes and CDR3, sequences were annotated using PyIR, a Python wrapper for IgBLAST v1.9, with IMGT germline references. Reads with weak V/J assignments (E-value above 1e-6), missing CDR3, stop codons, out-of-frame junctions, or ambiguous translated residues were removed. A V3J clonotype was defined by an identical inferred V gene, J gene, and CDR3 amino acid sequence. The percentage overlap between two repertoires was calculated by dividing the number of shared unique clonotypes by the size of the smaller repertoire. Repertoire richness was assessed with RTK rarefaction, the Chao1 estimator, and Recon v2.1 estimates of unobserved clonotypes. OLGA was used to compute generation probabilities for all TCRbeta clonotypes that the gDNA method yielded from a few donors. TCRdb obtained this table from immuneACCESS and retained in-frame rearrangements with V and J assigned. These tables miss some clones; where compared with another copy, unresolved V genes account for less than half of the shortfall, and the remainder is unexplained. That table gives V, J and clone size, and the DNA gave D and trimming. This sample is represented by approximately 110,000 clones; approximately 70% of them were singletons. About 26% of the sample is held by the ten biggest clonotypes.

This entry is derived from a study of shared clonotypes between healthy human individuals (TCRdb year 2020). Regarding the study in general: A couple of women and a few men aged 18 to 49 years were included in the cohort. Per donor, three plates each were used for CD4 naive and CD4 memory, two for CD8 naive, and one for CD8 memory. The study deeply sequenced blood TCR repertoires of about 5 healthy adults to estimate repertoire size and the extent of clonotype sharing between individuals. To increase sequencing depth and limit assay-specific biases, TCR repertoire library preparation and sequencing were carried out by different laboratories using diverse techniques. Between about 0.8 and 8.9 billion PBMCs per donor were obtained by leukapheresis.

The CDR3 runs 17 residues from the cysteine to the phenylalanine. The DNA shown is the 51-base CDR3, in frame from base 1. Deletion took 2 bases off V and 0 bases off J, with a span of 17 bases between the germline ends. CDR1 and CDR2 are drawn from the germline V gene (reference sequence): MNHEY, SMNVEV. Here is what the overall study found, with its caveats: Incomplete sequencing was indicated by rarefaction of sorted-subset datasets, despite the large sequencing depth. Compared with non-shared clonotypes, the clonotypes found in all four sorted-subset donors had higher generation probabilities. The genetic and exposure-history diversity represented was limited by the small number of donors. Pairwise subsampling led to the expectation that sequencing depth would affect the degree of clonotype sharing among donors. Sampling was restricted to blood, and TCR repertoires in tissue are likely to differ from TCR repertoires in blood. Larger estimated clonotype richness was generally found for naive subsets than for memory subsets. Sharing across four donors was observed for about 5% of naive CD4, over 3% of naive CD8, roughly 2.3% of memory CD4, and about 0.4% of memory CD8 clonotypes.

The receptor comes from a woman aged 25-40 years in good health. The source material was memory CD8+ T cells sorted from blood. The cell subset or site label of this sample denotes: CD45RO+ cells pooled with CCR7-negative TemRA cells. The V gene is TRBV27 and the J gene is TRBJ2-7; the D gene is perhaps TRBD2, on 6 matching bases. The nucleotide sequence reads TGTGCCAGCAGTTTAGAAGCGGGCGGGACCATCTCCTACGAGCAGTACTTC. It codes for CASSLEAGGTISYEQYF.